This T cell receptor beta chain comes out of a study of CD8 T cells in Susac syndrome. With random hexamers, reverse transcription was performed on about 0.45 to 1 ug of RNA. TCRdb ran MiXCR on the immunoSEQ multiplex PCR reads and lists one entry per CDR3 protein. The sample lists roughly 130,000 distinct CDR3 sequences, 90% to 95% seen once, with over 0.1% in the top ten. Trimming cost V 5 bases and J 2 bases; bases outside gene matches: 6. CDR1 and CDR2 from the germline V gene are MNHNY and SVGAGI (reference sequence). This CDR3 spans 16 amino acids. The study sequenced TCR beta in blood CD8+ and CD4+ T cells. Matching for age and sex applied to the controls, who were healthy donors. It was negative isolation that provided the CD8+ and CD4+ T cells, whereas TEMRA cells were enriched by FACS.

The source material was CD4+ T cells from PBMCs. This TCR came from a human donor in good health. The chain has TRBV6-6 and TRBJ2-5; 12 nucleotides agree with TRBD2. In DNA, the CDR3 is TGTGCCAGCAGTCCTCTTGGACTAGCGGGGCAAGAGACCCAGTACTTC. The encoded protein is CASSPLGLAGQETQYF.